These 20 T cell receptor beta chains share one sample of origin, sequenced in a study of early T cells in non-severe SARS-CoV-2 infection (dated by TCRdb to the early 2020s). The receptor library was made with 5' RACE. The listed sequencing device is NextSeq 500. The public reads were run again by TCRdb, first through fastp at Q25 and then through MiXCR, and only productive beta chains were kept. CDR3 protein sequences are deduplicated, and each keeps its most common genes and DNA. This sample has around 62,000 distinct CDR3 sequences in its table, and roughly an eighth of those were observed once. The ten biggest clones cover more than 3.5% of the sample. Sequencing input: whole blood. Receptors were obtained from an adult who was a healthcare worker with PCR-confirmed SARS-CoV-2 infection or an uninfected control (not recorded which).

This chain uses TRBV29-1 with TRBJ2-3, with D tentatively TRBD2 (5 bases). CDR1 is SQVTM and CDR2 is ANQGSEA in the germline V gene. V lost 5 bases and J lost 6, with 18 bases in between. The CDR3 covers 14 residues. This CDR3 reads CSVFGLPGSDTQYF. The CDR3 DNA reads TGCAGCGTTTTTGGACTCCCCGGCTCTGATACGCAGTATTTT.

CDR3: CASSPRADSYEQYF. The DNA for the CDR3 is TGTGCCAGTAGCCCTCGAGCGGACTCCTACGAGCAGTACTTC. This chain joins TRBV19 and TRBJ2-7; D may be TRBD2 (5 bases). V was trimmed by 6 bases and J by 0 bases, leaving 12 bases between them. This CDR3 region has 14 residues. From germline, CDR1 is LNHDA and CDR2 SQIVND (reference sequence).

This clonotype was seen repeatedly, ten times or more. The CDR3 nucleotides are TGCAGTGCTACCCTGCTGGGACTAGCGGGAGATAATGAGCAGTTCTTC. Amino acid sequence: CSATLLGLAGDNEQFF. This chain links TRBV20-1 with TRBJ2-1, with 14 bases lining up with TRBD2. J lost 7 bases, V lost 4 bases, and 9 bases had no gene match. Germline CDR1 and CDR2: DFQATT and SNEGSKA (reference sequence). This CDR3 contains 16 residues.

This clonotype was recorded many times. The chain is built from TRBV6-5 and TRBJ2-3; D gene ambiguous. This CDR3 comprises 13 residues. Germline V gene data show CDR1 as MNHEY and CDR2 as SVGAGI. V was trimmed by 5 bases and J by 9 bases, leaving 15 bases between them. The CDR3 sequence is CASSADSSSTQYF. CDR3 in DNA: TGTGCCAGCAGTGCCGACTCGAGTAGCACGCAGTATTTT.

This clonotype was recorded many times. CDR3 DNA sequence: TGTGCCAGCAGAGTCTTACAGGGGAACACTGAAGCTTTCTTT. Amino acids: CASRVLQGNTEAFF. This chain joins TRBV7-9 and TRBJ1-1, with D maybe TRBD1 (6 bases). V dropped 6 bases and J dropped 1 base, with 12 bases sitting between them. The length of the CDR3 is 14 residues. Germline V gives CDR1 SEHNR, CDR2 FQNEAQ (reference sequence).

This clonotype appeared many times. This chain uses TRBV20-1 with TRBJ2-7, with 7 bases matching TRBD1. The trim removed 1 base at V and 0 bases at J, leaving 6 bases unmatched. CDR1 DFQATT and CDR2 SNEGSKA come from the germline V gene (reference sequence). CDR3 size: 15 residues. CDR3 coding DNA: TGCAGTGCTAGAGGAATTGGGACAGACTCCTACGAGCAGTACTTC. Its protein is CSARGIGTDSYEQYF.

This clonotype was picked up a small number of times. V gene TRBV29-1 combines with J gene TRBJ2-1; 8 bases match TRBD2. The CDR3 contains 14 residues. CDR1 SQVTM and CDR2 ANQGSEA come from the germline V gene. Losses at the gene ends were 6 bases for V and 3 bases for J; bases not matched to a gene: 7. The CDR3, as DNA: TGCAGCGTCCCCTACGGGACTAGCTACAATGAGCAGTTCTTC. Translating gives CSVPYGTSYNEQFF.

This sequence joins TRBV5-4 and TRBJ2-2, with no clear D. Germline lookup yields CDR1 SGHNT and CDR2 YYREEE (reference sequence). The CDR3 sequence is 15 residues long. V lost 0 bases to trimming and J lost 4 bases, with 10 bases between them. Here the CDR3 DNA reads TGTGCCAGCAGCTTGGACGGACGGGTCACCGGGGAGCTGTTTTTT. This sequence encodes CASSLDGRVTGELFF.

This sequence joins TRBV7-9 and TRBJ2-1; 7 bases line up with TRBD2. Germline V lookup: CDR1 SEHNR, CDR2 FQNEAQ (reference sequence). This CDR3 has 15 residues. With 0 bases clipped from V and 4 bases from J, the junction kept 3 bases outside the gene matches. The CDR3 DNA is TGTGCCAGCAGCTTAGCGGGGAGGGTGTACAATGAGCAGTTCTTC. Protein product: CASSLAGRVYNEQFF.

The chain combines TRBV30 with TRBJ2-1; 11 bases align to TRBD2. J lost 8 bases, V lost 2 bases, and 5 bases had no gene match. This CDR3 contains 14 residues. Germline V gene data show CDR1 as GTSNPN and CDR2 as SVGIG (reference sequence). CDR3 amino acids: CAWSYLAGGDEQFF. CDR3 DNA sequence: TGTGCCTGGAGTTACCTAGCGGGAGGAGATGAGCAGTTCTTC. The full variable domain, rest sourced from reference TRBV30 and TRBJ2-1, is SQTIHQWPATLVQPVGSPLSLECTVEGTSNPNLYWYRQAAGRGLQLLFYSVGIGQISSEVPQNLSASRPQDRQFILSSKKLLLSDSGFYLCAWSYLAGGDEQFFGPGTRLTVL.

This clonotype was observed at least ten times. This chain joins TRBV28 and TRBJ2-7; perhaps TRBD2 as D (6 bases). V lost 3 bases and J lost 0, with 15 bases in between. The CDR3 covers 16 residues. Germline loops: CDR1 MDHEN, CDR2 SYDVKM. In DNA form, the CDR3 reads TGTGCCAGCAGTTTTGCCGGGAGCGAGAGCTCCTACGAGCAGTACTTC. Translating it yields CASSFAGSESSYEQYF.

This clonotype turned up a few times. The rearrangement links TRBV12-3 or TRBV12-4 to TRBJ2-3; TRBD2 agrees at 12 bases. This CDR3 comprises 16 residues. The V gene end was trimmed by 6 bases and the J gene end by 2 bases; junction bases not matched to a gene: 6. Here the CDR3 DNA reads TGTGCCAGCAGGAGGGGACTAGCGGGTTTCACAGATACGCAGTATTTT. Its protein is CASRRGLAGFTDTQYF.

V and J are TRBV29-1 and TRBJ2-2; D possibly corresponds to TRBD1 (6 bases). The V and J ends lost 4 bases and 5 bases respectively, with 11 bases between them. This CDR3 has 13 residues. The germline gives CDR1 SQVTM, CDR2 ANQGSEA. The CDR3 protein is CSVGQGWTGELFF. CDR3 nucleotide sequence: TGCAGCGTTGGGCAGGGGTGGACCGGGGAGCTGTTTTTT.

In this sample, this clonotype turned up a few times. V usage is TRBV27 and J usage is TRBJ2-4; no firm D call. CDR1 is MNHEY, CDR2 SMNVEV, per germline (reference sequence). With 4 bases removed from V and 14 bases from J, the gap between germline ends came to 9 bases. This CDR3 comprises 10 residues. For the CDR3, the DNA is TGTGCCAGCAGTTCACCATCGAAGTACTTC. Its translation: CASSSPSKYF.

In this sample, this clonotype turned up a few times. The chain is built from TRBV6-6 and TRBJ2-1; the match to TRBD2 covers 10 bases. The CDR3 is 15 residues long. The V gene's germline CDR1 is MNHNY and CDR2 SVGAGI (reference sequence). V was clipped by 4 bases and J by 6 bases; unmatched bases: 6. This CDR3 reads CASSFLAGELNEQFF. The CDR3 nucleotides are TGTGCCAGCAGTTTTCTAGCGGGAGAACTCAATGAGCAGTTCTTC.

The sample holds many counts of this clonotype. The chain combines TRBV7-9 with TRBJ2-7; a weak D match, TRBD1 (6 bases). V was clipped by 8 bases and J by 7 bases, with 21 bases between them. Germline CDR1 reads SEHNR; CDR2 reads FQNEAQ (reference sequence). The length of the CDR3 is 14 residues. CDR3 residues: CASGTTGIWGEQYF. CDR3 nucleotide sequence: TGTGCCAGCGGCACAACAGGGATTTGGGGAGAGCAGTACTTC. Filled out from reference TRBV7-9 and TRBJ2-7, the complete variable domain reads DTGVSQNPRHKITKRGQNVTFRCDPISEHNRLYWYRQTLGQGPEFLTYFQNEAQLEKSRLLSDRFSAERPKGSFSTLEIQRTEQGDSAMYLCASGTTGIWGEQYFGPGTRLTVT.

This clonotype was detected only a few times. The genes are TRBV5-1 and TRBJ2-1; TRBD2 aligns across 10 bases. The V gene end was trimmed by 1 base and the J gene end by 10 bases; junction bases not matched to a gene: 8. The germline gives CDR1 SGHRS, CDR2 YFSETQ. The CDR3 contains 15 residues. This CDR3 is CASSLFLAGEGEQFF. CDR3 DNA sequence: TGCGCCAGCAGCTTGTTTCTAGCGGGAGAGGGGGAGCAGTTCTTC.

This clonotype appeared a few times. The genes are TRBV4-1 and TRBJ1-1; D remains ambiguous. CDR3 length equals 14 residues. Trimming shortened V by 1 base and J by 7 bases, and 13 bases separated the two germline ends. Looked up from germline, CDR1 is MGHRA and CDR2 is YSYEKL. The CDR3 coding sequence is TGCGCCAGCAGCCAAGTAAAACCCCGGAGTGAAGCTTTCTTT. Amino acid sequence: CASSQVKPRSEAFF.

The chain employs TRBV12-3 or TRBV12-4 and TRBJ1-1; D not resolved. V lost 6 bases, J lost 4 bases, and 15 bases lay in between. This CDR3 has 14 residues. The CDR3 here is CASSQLEDGTEAFF. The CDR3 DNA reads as TGTGCCAGCAGCCAGCTGGAGGACGGCACTGAAGCTTTCTTT.

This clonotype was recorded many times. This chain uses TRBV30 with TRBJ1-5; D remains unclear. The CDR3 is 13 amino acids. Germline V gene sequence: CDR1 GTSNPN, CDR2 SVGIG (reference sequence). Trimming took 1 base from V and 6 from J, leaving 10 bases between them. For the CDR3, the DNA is TGTGCCTGGAGTGGCGGCGTTTTTCAGCCCCAGCATTTT. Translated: CAWSGGVFQPQHF.